The sequence of this T cell receptor beta chain was determined in a study of T cell responses to AZD1222 COVID-19 vaccine. Study-wide findings and caveats: Vaccine-associated CD4 TCRs ranged over spike, dominating at 160-218 and 743-854. Following two doses of AZD1222, Spike-specific TCR breadth and depth rose. No day 14 peak samples; only post-peak repertoires were characterized.

About this clone itself: No antigen is known for it.

Libraries were prepared by immunoSEQ multiplex PCR; TCRdb keeps only in-frame clonotypes and omits some of them. The sample lists roughly 200,000 clones; over 85% were seen once. V shed 11 bases and J shed 7 bases, with 21 bases lying between them. The CDR3 contains 15 residues. The germline V gene has CDR1 LNHDA and CDR2 SQIVND (reference sequence). The TCR comes from an adult who received the MenACWY meningococcal vaccine as a control. The sequencing used peripheral blood, collected 28 days after the second dose of the MenACWY control vaccine. This chain connects TRBV19 to TRBJ1-6; D not resolved. The CDR3 region has the DNA TGTGCCGGAACCTCCGGGTCACCGGAGAATTCACCCCTCCACTTT. Translating it yields CAGTSGSPENSPLHF.